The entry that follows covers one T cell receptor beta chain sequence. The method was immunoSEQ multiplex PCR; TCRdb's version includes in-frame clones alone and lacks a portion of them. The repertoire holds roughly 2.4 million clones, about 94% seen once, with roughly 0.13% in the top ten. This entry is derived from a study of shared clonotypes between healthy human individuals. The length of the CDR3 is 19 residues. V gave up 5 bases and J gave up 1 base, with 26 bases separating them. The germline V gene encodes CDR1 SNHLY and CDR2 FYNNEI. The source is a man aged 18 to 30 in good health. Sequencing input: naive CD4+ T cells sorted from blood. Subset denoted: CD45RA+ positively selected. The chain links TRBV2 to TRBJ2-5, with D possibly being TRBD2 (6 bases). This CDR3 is CASSRRSGRDRGFQETQYF. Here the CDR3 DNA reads TGTGCCAGCAGTCGGAGATCGGGGCGGGACCGAGGTTTCCAAGAGACCCAGTACTTC.